This TCR beta chain is drawn from a study of shared clonotypes between healthy human individuals. Looking at the study overall: Each donor's CD4 naive and CD4 memory cells filled three plates apiece, CD8 naive two, and CD8 memory one. General study points: Sampling included only blood; tissue repertoires likely differ.

Sequenced by immunoSEQ multiplex PCR; TCRdb stores in-frame clones only, minus some. The table has around 1.4 million clones, 98% to 99% seen once. Donors had no recently reported acute infections or vaccinations and were HIV-negative. Division of CD4+ cells produced a CD45RA+ naive subset and a CD45RA-negative memory subset. The germline V and J ends were trimmed by 2 bases and 4 bases, with 8 bases remaining between them. CDR1 and CDR2 from the germline V gene are KGHSH and LQKENI. This CDR3 is 13 amino acids long. In this sample, this clone turned up once. Its antigen remains unidentified. Other DNA variants within this sample encode the same CDR3.

Material for sequencing was naive CD4+ T cells sorted from blood. Subset in this sample: CD45RA+ positively selected. The receptor was isolated from a man aged 25-40 years in good health. The rearrangement links TRBV18 to TRBJ1-1; possible D gene TRBD1, 6 bases. CDR3 in DNA: TGTGCCAGCTCACCATCAGGGGTCACTGAAGCTTTCTTT. This translates into CASSPSGVTEAFF. Filled out from reference TRBV18 and TRBJ1-1, the complete variable domain reads NAGVMQNPRHLVRRRGQEARLRCSPMKGHSHVYWYRQLPEEGLKFMVYLQKENIIDESGMPKERFSAEFPKEGPSILRIQQVVRGDSAAYFCASSPSGVTEAFFGQGTRLTVV.